This T cell receptor (beta chain) was found in a study of blood T cell repertoires in COVID-19. Study-level information: The United States, Italy and Spain were the sources of the acute and convalescent COVID-19 samples. Nucleic acid was either cDNA or gDNA, and it came from T cells, B-cell-depleted T cells, or PBMCs.

Looked up from germline, CDR1 is SGHTA and CDR2 is FQGNSA. Trimming took 6 bases from V and 3 from J, leaving 14 bases between them. The CDR3 covers 14 residues. Authors' analysis steps: The assay estimated nucleated cells by amplifying reference gene primers. The repertoire was sequenced with immunoSEQ multiplex PCR; TCRdb's copy has only in-frame clones and lacks some. That table gives V, J and clone size, and the DNA gave D and trimming. The data show 340,000 or so clones, around four fifths seen once. Sequencing used peripheral blood. The receptor was isolated from a man younger than 45 with active or convalescent COVID-19. This chain links TRBV7-2 with TRBJ2-5; TRBD2 is a possible D gene (6 bases). The CDR3 loop is CASRLFGGEETQYF. Written as DNA, the CDR3 is TGTGCCAGCAGGCTATTTGGAGGGGAAGAGACCCAGTACTTC.